This T cell receptor (beta chain) is from a study of cytomegalovirus exposure and HLA in healthy donors. Study-level points and caveats: Later analysis found that TCR beta chains associated with HLA were more clonally expanded than other, equally common chains. Later analysis identified about 17,000 TCR beta sequences associated with HLA alleles, using a false discovery rate threshold of 0.05.

Worth noting for this clone: Its target is not known.

The PCR used 60 Vbeta and 13 Jbeta primers. TCRdb keeps only in-frame clones here, not all; method: immunoSEQ multiplex PCR. The data hold over 130,000 clones, with about 80% observed a single time. Trimming took 4 bases from V and 0 from J; bases not matched to a gene: 6. Germline CDR1 MNHEY, CDR2 SMNVEV (reference sequence). The CDR3 has 16 amino acids. The sequencing input was PBMCs. The sequence was obtained from a man aged 35 to 55 in good health and CMV-seronegative. V usage is TRBV27 and J usage is TRBJ2-1; 7 nucleotides match TRBD2. CDR3 loop: CASSSLLAVSYNEQFF. CDR3 coding DNA: TGTGCCAGCAGTTCCCTTCTAGCGGTCTCCTACAATGAGCAGTTCTTC.